Here is one TCR beta chain with its context. The antigen is unknown. The entry originates in a study of CD8+ T cells in alopecia areata. Study-level results: Clarity of TCR sharing across patients fell short of that in mice, possibly HLA-related.

The CDR3 consists of 14 residues. CDR1 is SGHTA, CDR2 FQGTGA, per germline. V was trimmed by 5 bases and J by 4 bases, leaving 14 bases between them. The sequencing template was cDNA reverse transcribed from extracted RNA. This table comes from immunoSEQ multiplex PCR, and its TCRdb copy is limited to in-frame clones, with some not included. This table holds 200,000 to 250,000 clones, 50% to 70% found once. The chain combines TRBV7-3 with TRBJ2-5; D perhaps matches TRBD1 (6 bases). Sequenced material: CD4+ T cells sorted from blood, taken at week 0. The source is a human donor with alopecia areata. The CDR3 nucleotides read TGTGCCAGCAGCCTACAGGGCTGGGGAGAGACCCAGTACTTC. It is translated as CASSLQGWGETQYF.